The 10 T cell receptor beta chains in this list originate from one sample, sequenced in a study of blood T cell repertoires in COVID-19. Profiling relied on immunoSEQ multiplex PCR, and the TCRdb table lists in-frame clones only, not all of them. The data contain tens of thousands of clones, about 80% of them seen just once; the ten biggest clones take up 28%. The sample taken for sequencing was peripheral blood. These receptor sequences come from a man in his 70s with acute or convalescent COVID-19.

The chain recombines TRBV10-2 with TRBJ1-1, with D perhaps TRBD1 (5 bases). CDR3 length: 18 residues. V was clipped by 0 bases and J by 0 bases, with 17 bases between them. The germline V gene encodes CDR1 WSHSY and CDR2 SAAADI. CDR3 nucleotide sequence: TGCGCCAGCAGTGAGTCGACTTGGGTACAGGATATGAACACTGAAGCTTTCTTT. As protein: CASSESTWVQDMNTEAFF.

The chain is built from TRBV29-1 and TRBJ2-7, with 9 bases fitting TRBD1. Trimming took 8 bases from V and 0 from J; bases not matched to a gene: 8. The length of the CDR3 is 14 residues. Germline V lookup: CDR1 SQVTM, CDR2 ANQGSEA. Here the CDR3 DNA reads TGCAGCTATACCGGACAGGGGAGCTCCTACGAGCAGTACTTC. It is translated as CSYTGQGSSYEQYF.

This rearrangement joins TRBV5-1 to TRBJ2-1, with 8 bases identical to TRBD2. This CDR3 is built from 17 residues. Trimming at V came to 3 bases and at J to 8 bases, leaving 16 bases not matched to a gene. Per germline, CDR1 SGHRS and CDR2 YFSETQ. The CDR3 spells CASSWGVMSGSKDEQFF. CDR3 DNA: TGCGCCAGCAGCTGGGGGGTTATGAGCGGGAGCAAGGATGAGCAGTTCTTC.

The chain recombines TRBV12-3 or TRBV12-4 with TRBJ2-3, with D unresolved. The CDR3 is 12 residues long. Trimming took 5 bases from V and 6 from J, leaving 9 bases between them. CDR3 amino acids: CASSLTRDTQYF. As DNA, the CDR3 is TGTGCCAGCAGTCTAACGAGGGATACGCAGTATTTT.

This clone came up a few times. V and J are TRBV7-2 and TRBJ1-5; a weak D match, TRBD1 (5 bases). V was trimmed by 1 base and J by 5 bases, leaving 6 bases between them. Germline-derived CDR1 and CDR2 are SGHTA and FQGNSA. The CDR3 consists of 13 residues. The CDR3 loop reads CASSLGQHQPQHF. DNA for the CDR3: TGTGCCAGCAGCTTAGGACAGCATCAGCCCCAGCATTTT.

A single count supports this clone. This CDR3 reads CASSLASAGSSTDTQYF. The CDR3 region has the DNA TGCGCCAGCAGCTTGGCCTCCGCGGGGAGTAGCACAGATACGCAGTATTTT. The chain uses TRBV5-1 and TRBJ2-3; a weak D match, TRBD2 (6 bases). Germline lookup yields CDR1 SGHRS and CDR2 YFSETQ. The V end was cut by 0 bases, the J end by 0 bases, with 14 bases between. The CDR3 runs to 17 residues.

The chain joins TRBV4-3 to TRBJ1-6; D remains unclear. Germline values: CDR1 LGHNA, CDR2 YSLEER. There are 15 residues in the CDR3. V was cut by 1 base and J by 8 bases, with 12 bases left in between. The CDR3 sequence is CASSQGRARDSPLHF. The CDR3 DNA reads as TGCGCCAGCAGCCAAGGGAGGGCGCGGGATTCACCCCTCCACTTT.

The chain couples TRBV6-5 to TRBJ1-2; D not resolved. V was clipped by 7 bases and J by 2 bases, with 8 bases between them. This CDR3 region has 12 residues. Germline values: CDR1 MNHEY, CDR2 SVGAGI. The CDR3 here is CASTTRNYGYTF. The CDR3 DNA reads TGTGCCAGCACTACCAGGAACTATGGCTACACCTTC.

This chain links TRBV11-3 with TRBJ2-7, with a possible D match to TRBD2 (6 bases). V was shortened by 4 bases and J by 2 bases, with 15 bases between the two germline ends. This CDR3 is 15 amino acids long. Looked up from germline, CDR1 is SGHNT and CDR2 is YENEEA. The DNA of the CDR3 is TGTGCCAGCAGCTCACGAGCGGGTGGAGCCTACGAGCAGTACTTC. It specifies CASSSRAGGAYEQYF.

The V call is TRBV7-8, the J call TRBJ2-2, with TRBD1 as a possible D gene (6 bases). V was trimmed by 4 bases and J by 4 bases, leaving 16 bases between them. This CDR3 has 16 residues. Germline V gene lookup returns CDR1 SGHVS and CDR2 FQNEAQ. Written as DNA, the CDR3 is TGTGCCAGCAGCTATTACAGGGTACAGGTCACCGGGGAGCTGTTTTTT. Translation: CASSYYRVQVTGELFF.